Below, 22 T cell receptor beta chains from the same sample are listed, as sequenced in a study of T cell responses to AZD1222 COVID-19 vaccine. The data were produced by immunoSEQ multiplex PCR, yet TCRdb's version contains in-frame clones alone and is incomplete. The sample has fewer than 200,000 clones, roughly 88% seen once. Specimen: peripheral blood, collected 28 days after the second AZD1222 dose. The origin of the receptors is an adult who received the AZD1222 COVID-19 vaccine.

The chain couples TRBV5-8 to TRBJ2-7; perhaps TRBD1 as D (6 bases). The CDR3 runs to 15 residues. The germline V gene encodes CDR1 SGHTS and CDR2 YDEGEE. V was pared by 4 bases and J by 3 bases, with 17 bases between. The CDR3 nucleotides read TGTGCCAGCAGCCGTACTGGACAGAACCTCTACGAGCAGTACTTC. Its translation is CASSRTGQNLYEQYF. Supplemented by reference TRBV5-8 and TRBJ2-7, the full variable domain reads EAGVTQSPTHLIKTRGQQATLRCSPISGHTSVYWYQQALGLGLQFLLWYDEGEERNRGNFPPRFSGRQFPNYSSELNVNALELEDSALYLCASSRTGQNLYEQYFGPGTRLTVT.

The chain uses TRBV7-3 and TRBJ2-1; TRBD1 matches at 10 bases. This CDR3 is 15 amino acids long. Germline V gives CDR1 SGHTA, CDR2 FQGTGA. The junction had 5 bases not matched to a gene; V was cut back by 5 bases and J by 4 bases. CDR3 residues: CASSRDRGPYNEQFF. As DNA, the CDR3 is TGTGCCAGCAGCAGAGACAGGGGGCCTTACAATGAGCAGTTCTTC.

The rearrangement uses TRBV2 and TRBJ1-3, with D unclear. This CDR3 is built from 15 residues. Per germline, CDR1 SNHLY and CDR2 FYNNEI. The V and J ends lost 4 bases and 0 bases respectively, with 10 bases between them. CDR3 residues: CASSGLHLSGNTIYF. The CDR3 DNA reads as TGTGCCAGCAGTGGGCTACACCTCTCTGGAAACACCATATATTTT.

This chain joins TRBV19 and TRBJ2-1; D may be TRBD1 or TRBD2 (6 bases each). The CDR3 is 15 residues long. The germline V and J ends were trimmed by 2 bases and 7 bases, with 15 bases remaining between them. Germline V gene data show CDR1 as LNHDA and CDR2 as SQIVND (reference sequence). The CDR3 region has the DNA TGTGCCAGTAGTATATCCGGGGGCTTAATAAATGAGCAGTTCTTC. Translating gives CASSISGGLINEQFF.

This clone was seen more than once but under ten times. The chain couples TRBV29-1 to TRBJ2-1; 10 bases match TRBD2. This CDR3 is 12 amino acids long. V gave up 5 bases and J gave up 7 bases; unmatched junction bases: 2. Germline lookup yields CDR1 SQVTM and CDR2 ANQGSEA. The CDR3 DNA sequence: TGCAGCGTTAAAGCGGGGGGGAATGAGCAGTTCTTC. Encoded protein: CSVKAGGNEQFF.

This chain connects TRBV28 to TRBJ2-1; 12 nucleotides line up with TRBD2. Looked up from germline, CDR1 is MDHEN and CDR2 is SYDVKM. With 4 bases clipped from V and 5 bases from J, the junction kept 18 bases outside the gene matches. CDR3 length equals 20 residues. The CDR3 sequence: CASSSIISTNGLAGNNEQFF. CDR3 bases: TGTGCCAGCAGTTCTATTATTTCAACAAACGGACTAGCGGGGAACAATGAGCAGTTCTTC.

The rearrangement uses TRBV10-3 and TRBJ2-2; 9 bases agree with TRBD1. The CDR3 spans 16 residues. CDR1 and CDR2 (germline): ENHRY, SYGVKD. J gave up 14 bases and V 6 bases, and 19 bases lay outside the gene matches. CDR3 bases: TGTGCCATCAGCCCACGGGGAAGAACAGGGGGCGCGGATCTGTTTTTT. Protein sequence: CAISPRGRTGGADLFF.

A remark on this clone: Other DNA sequences within the sample encode an identical CDR3. CDR3 residues: CASSTGQNEKLFF. CDR3 in DNA: TGTGCCAGTAGTACGGGACAGAATGAAAAACTGTTTTTT. The gene calls are TRBV19 and TRBJ1-4; 7 nucleotides match TRBD1. Germline V gives CDR1 LNHDA, CDR2 SQIVND (reference sequence). This CDR3 has 13 amino acids. V lost 4 bases to trimming and J lost 5 bases; unmatched junction nucleotides: 1.

This chain links TRBV18 with TRBJ2-7, with 7 bases identical to TRBD1. The CDR3 length is 16 residues. CDR1 is KGHSH and CDR2 is LQKENI in the germline V gene. Trimming took 2 bases from V and 0 from J; bases not matched to a gene: 7. CDR3 in DNA: TGTGCCAGCTCACCAAGGCCCGGGACAGCCTCCTACGAGCAGTACTTC. Its translation: CASSPRPGTASYEQYF.

The V gene is TRBV7-2, the J gene TRBJ2-5; TRBD2 aligns across 8 bases. The CDR3 is 14 residues long. After removal of 4 bases from V and 1 base from J, the junction contained 2 bases not matched to a gene. Germline assignment: CDR1 SGHTA and CDR2 FQGNSA. The CDR3 coding sequence is TGTGCCAGCAGCTCCACTAGCGGCCAAGAGACCCAGTACTTC. Its translation: CASSSTSGQETQYF.

V is TRBV28 and J is TRBJ1-1; 8 bases line up with TRBD1. The CDR3 totals 15 residues. The V segment lost 5 bases and the J segment 5 bases; nucleotides outside the gene matches: 10. Germline assignment: CDR1 MDHEN and CDR2 SYDVKM. Here the CDR3 DNA reads TGTGCCAGCAGTCCGACGACAGGGGCGGGGACTGAAGCTTTCTTT. It specifies CASSPTTGAGTEAFF.

The CDR3 here is CASSPKSNASPGNTIYF. The CDR3 nucleotides read TGTGCCAGCAGCCCCAAAAGCAACGCCAGTCCTGGAAACACCATATATTTT. The rearrangement joins TRBV9 to TRBJ1-3; D gene unclear. The CDR3 totals 17 residues. V lost 4 bases and J 2 bases, leaving 19 bases between the germline ends. The V gene's germline CDR1 is SGDLS and CDR2 YYNGEE.

The CDR3 bases are TGTGCCAGCAGCGCAGCACAGGGGTACGGGGCCAACGTCCTGACTTTC. Amino acids: CASSAAQGYGANVLTF. The chain uses TRBV9 and TRBJ2-6, with TRBD1 matching 7 bases. With V trimmed by 3 bases and J by 4 bases, 7 bases remained unmatched. The CDR3 is 16 amino acids. CDR1 SGDLS and CDR2 YYNGEE come from the germline V gene.

The V and J genes are TRBV10-3 and TRBJ2-5; D is perhaps TRBD1 (6 bases). Germline CDR1 is ENHRY and CDR2 is SYGVKD. V was cut by 8 bases and J by 2 bases, with 15 bases left in between. The CDR3 runs 14 residues. CDR3 bases: TGTGCCATCTTCCGGACAGCGAGTCAAGAGACCCAGTACTTC. The encoded protein is CAIFRTASQETQYF.

The chain uses TRBV28 and TRBJ1-5; D is undetermined. Germline CDR1 reads MDHEN; CDR2 reads SYDVKM. CDR3 length: 14 residues. V dropped 3 bases and J dropped 5 bases, with 11 bases sitting between them. The CDR3 bases are TGTGCCAGCAGTTTCTCTGGACGACATCAGCCCCAGCATTTT. It specifies CASSFSGRHQPQHF.

The chain is built from TRBV9 and TRBJ1-1, with TRBD1 matching 7 bases. V lost 3 bases to trimming and J lost 4 bases; unmatched junction nucleotides: 6. This CDR3 has 14 residues. Germline V lookup: CDR1 SGDLS, CDR2 YYNGEE. The CDR3 DNA sequence: TGTGCCAGCAGCGGCCCCAGGGGGTCCACTGAAGCTTTCTTT. Protein: CASSGPRGSTEAFF.

V and J are TRBV18 and TRBJ2-2, with 8 positions matching TRBD1. With V trimmed by 1 base and J by 6 bases, 10 bases remained unmatched. There are 17 residues in the CDR3. The germline V gene encodes CDR1 KGHSH and CDR2 LQKENI. The CDR3 DNA follows: TGTGCCAGCTCACCACGTCTGGGACAGGACGGGTCCGGGGAGCTGTTTTTT. Protein sequence: CASSPRLGQDGSGELFF. Variable domain in full (rest from reference TRBV18 and TRBJ2-2): NAGVMQNPRHLVRRRGQEARLRCSPMKGHSHVYWYRQLPEEGLKFMVYLQKENIIDESGMPKERFSAEFPKEGPSILRIQQVVRGDSAAYFCASSPRLGQDGSGELFFGEGSRLTVL.

The V call is TRBV7-3, the J call TRBJ2-2, with 9 bases that match TRBD1. This CDR3 comprises 15 residues. From germline, CDR1 is SGHTA and CDR2 FQGTGA. The trim removed 5 bases at V and 6 bases at J, leaving 7 bases unmatched. CDR3 protein: CASSVDRGYAGELFF. In nucleotides, the CDR3 is TGTGCCAGCAGCGTAGACAGGGGGTACGCCGGGGAGCTGTTTTTT.

This clone has only a few counts. The rearrangement links TRBV27 to TRBJ2-3; D may be TRBD1 (6 bases). CDR3 length equals 13 residues. Trimming removed 8 bases from V and 6 bases from J, with 15 bases in between. Germline loops: CDR1 MNHEY, CDR2 SMNVEV (reference sequence). The CDR3 loop is CASGRQVGDTQYF. Written as DNA, the CDR3 is TGTGCCAGCGGGAGACAGGTCGGCGATACGCAGTATTTT.

This chain uses TRBV19 with TRBJ2-3; possibly TRBD1 or TRBD2 for D (5 bases each). V lost 5 bases and J 0 bases, leaving 15 bases between the germline ends. The germline gives CDR1 LNHDA, CDR2 SQIVND (reference sequence). The CDR3 is 16 residues long. Here the CDR3 DNA reads TGTGCCAGTAGTCCCCGGGACGGTTTAAGCACAGATACGCAGTATTTT. Residues: CASSPRDGLSTDTQYF.

This clone was seen only a few times. The chain couples TRBV10-3 to TRBJ2-7; D might be TRBD1 (6 bases). Germline CDR1 and CDR2: ENHRY and SYGVKD. V was shortened by 2 bases and J by 7 bases, with 9 bases between the two germline ends. The CDR3 spans 12 residues. The CDR3 coding sequence is TGTGCCATCAGTGAGGGTGGACAGGAGCAGTACTTC. Translation: CAISEGGQEQYF.

This rearrangement joins TRBV7-9 to TRBJ1-1, with D possibly being TRBD1 (5 bases). V was cut by 2 bases and J by 3 bases, with 13 bases left in between. There are 15 residues in the CDR3. CDR1 is SEHNR and CDR2 is FQNEAQ in the germline V gene (reference sequence). The CDR3 here is CASSLYSPGDTEAFF. DNA of the CDR3: TGTGCCAGCAGCTTATACAGCCCGGGGGACACTGAAGCTTTCTTT.